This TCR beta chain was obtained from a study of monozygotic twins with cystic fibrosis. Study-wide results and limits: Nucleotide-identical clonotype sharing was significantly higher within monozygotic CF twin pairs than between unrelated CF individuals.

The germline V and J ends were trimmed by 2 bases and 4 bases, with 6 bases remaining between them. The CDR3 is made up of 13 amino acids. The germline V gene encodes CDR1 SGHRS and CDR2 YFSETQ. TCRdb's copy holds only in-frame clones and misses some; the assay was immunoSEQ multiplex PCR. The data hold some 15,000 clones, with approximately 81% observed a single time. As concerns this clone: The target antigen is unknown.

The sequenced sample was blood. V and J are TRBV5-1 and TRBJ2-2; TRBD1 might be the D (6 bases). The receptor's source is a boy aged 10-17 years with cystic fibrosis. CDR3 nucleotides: TGCGCCAGCAGCTTACAGGGCACCGGGGAGCTGTTTTTT. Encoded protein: CASSLQGTGELFF. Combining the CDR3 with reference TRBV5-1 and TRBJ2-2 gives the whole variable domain KAGVTQTPRYLIKTRGQQVTLSCSPISGHRSVSWYQQTPGQGLQFLFEYFSETQRNKGNFPGRFSGRQFSNSRSEMNVSTLELGDSALYLCASSLQGTGELFFGEGSRLTVL.